This T cell receptor beta chain was recorded in a study of cytomegalovirus exposure and HLA in healthy donors. The ends were cut back, 4 bases at V and 7 bases at J, with 13 bases in the middle. Looked up from germline, CDR1 is MDHEN and CDR2 is SYDVKM. CDR3 size: 13 residues. Use of 60 Vbeta and 13 Jbeta primers characterized the PCR. Method: immunoSEQ multiplex PCR; TCRdb's copy keeps in-frame clones and lacks some. The data contain approximately 110,000 clones, around three quarters of them singletons. This chain links TRBV28 with TRBJ2-5; D is unresolved. Material for sequencing was PBMCs. The sequence derives from a female donor in good health and CMV-seropositive. The CDR3 DNA reads TGTGCCAGCAGTTATCGGTTTTTGCGGACCCAGTACTTC. It specifies CASSYRFLRTQYF.